The rows below give T cell receptor beta chains drawn from one sample of a study of T cells in Graves' hyperthyroidism and ophthalmopathy. One entry per CDR3 protein results from TCRdb running MiXCR on the multiplex PCR reads. The data show some 460,000 distinct CDR3 sequences, more than 15% seen once. What was sequenced was blood. These receptors all come from a woman aged 18 to 35 with Graves' hyperthyroidism. Both conserved end residues are part of each CDR3. Fields, in order: clone size, D gene, V gene, J gene, CDR3 protein, CDR3 DNA. The D gene is left open where the match is weak. Some rows mark clone size as missing; the rest say once, few, many or name a class of expanded clone.

>many|TRBD1|TRBV6-1|TRBJ1-5
CASSEGTGSIRNQPQHF
TGTGCCAGCAGTGAAGGGACAGGGTCGATCAGGAATCAGCCCCAGCATTTT
>many|TRBD1|TRBV7-2|TRBJ1-6
CASSLIGGEDSPLHF
TGTGCCAGCAGCTTAATAGGGGGCGAGGATTCACCCCTCCACTTT
>many|TRBD2|TRBV27|TRBJ2-7
CASSFGAGVPLEQYF
TGTGCCAGCAGTTTTGGGGCGGGAGTGCCCCTCGAGCAGTACTTC
>few|TRBD1|TRBV11-2|TRBJ1-2
CASSFPTGNYGYTF
TGTGCCAGCAGCTTCCCGACAGGGAACTATGGCTACACCTTC
>NA|NA|TRBV4-3|TRBJ1-1
CASSQDRAGNTEAFF
TGCGCCAGCAGCCAAGATAGGGCGGGGAACACTGAAGCTTTCTTT
>few|TRBD2|TRBV20-1|TRBJ2-2
CSAPLAGANTGELFF
TGCAGTGCCCCGTTAGCGGGAGCGAACACCGGGGAGCTGTTTTTT
>many|TRBD2|TRBV6-2/TRBV6-3|TRBJ2-5
CASSPRLAGGGETQYF
TGTGCCAGCAGCCCCCGACTAGCGGGGGGAGGAGAGACCCAGTACTTC
>many|TRBD1|TRBV7-2|TRBJ2-5
CASSFDRGWETQYF
TGTGCCAGCAGCTTCGACAGGGGCTGGGAGACCCAGTACTTC
>many|TRBD1|TRBV9|TRBJ2-3
CASSGDSTSTDTQYF
TGTGCCAGCAGCGGGGACAGCACTAGCACAGATACGCAGTATTTT
>few|TRBD1|TRBV19|TRBJ1-5
CASSQQGLYSNQPQHF
TGTGCCAGTAGTCAACAGGGGCTGTATAGCAATCAGCCCCAGCATTTT
>many|NA|TRBV28|TRBJ2-6
CASSLRVTGANVLTF
TGTGCCAGCAGTTTACGGGTAACTGGGGCCAACGTCCTGACTTTC
>few|NA|TRBV9|TRBJ1-1
CASNNGAFF
TGTGCCAGCAACAACGGAGCTTTCTTT
>many|NA|TRBV28|TRBJ1-6
CASIQLPNSPLHF
TGTGCCAGCATCCAACTACCAAATTCACCCCTCCACTTT
>few|NA|TRBV18|TRBJ2-1
CASSPFDRFYNEQFF
TGTGCCAGCTCACCATTCGACAGGTTCTACAATGAGCAGTTCTTC
>few|TRBD2|TRBV20-1|TRBJ2-5
CSAPPGGLETQYF
TGCAGTGCTCCTCCGGGAGGCCTTGAGACCCAGTACTTC
>many|NA|TRBV27|TRBJ2-1
CASSFRPIYNEQFF
TGTGCCAGCAGTTTTCGGCCGATCTACAATGAGCAGTTCTTC
>many|TRBD2|TRBV7-2|TRBJ2-3
CASSPGLAADTQYF
TGTGCCAGCAGCCCTGGACTAGCCGCAGATACGCAGTATTTT
>many|TRBD1|TRBV12-3/TRBV12-4|TRBJ2-5
CASSLVGTVQETQYF
TGTGCCAGCAGTTTAGTCGGGACAGTTCAAGAGACCCAGTACTTC
>many|TRBD1|TRBV12-3/TRBV12-4|TRBJ1-2
CASTNRGPNYGYTF
TGTGCCAGCACCAACAGGGGGCCTAACTATGGCTACACCTTC
>many|NA|TRBV12-3/TRBV12-4|TRBJ1-1
CASSLVGGADEAFF
TGTGCCAGCAGTTTGGTCGGGGGAGCGGATGAAGCTTTCTTT
>NA|NA|TRBV14|TRBJ2-1
CASSPLIGQPLDNEQFF
TGTGCCAGCAGCCCGCTAATCGGGCAGCCCCTCGACAATGAGCAGTTCTTC
>many|NA|TRBV12-3/TRBV12-4|TRBJ1-4
CASAGQVNEKLFF
TGTGCCAGCGCGGGCCAGGTTAATGAAAAACTGTTTTTT
>few|NA|TRBV6-2/TRBV6-3|TRBJ2-2
CASSLQATGELFF
TGTGCCAGCAGTTTACAGGCGACCGGGGAGCTGTTTTTT
>many|NA|TRBV10-3|TRBJ1-4
CAIRGGYNEKLFF
TGTGCCATCAGGGGCGGGTATAATGAAAAACTGTTTTTT
>many|TRBD1|TRBV7-2|TRBJ2-7
CASSFRTGREQYF
TGTGCCAGCAGCTTCCGGACAGGGCGCGAGCAGTACTTC
>many|TRBD2|TRBV20-1|TRBJ2-5
CSAFSGTNWKETQYF
TGCAGTGCTTTCTCCGGGACTAACTGGAAGGAGACCCAGTACTTC
>NA|TRBD2|TRBV19|TRBJ2-4
CASSIVWTSGDKNIQYF
TGTGCCAGTAGTATAGTTTGGACTAGCGGGGACAAAAACATTCAGTACTTC
>many|NA|TRBV2|TRBJ1-1
CASSDHPGRTEAFF
TGTGCCAGCAGTGACCACCCCGGGCGGACTGAAGCTTTCTTT
>many|NA|TRBV19|TRBJ1-1
CASSILENTEAFF
TGTGCCAGTAGTATTTTAGAGAACACTGAAGCTTTCTTT
>many|NA|TRBV7-8|TRBJ2-7
CASSPGEVYEQYF
TGTGCCAGCAGCCCGGGAGAAGTCTACGAGCAGTACTTC
>few|TRBD1|TRBV6-5|TRBJ1-4
CASSYRGQGEKLFF
TGTGCCAGCAGTTACCGGGGACAGGGCGAAAAACTGTTTTTT
>many|NA|TRBV15|TRBJ2-1
CATSRDKGAGPAYNEQFF
TGTGCCACCAGCAGAGATAAGGGGGCGGGGCCGGCCTACAATGAGCAGTTCTTC
>NA|TRBD1|TRBV7-9|TRBJ1-3
CASSPRDRADRTIYF
TGTGCCAGCAGCCCGCGGGACAGGGCCGACCGCACCATATATTTT
>few|TRBD1|TRBV4-1|TRBJ2-7
CASSQATGTGNYEQYF
TGCGCCAGCAGCCAAGCTACCGGGACAGGGAACTACGAGCAGTACTTC
>many|NA|TRBV12-3/TRBV12-4|TRBJ1-2
CASSLLLTAINGYTF
TGTGCCAGCAGTTTACTCTTGACAGCGATAAATGGCTACACCTTC
>many|NA|TRBV12-3/TRBV12-4|TRBJ2-3
CASSSRGTSSTDTQYF
TGTGCCAGCAGCTCCCGGGGCACGTCGAGCACAGATACGCAGTATTTT
>many|TRBD1|TRBV3-1|TRBJ2-5
CASSLRTGQETQYF
TGTGCCAGCAGCCTCCGGACAGGGCAAGAGACCCAGTACTTC
>NA|TRBD2|TRBV6-1|TRBJ2-1
CASSGARAGSGGPTYNEQFF
TGTGCCAGCAGTGGAGCCCGGGCGGGTAGCGGGGGACCCACCTACAATGAGCAGTTCTTC
>many|NA|TRBV28|TRBJ2-7
CASSSPAKPITGEQYF
TGTGCCAGCAGTTCGCCGGCTAAACCGATAACCGGCGAGCAGTACTTC
>NA|NA|TRBV4-1|TRBJ2-7
CASSQDSGSHLIYEQYF
TGCGCCAGCAGCCAGGACTCCGGGTCCCACTTAATCTACGAGCAGTACTTC
>many|TRBD1|TRBV6-1|TRBJ1-1
CASSSGTGEAEAFF
TGTGCCAGCAGTTCGGGGACAGGTGAAGCTGAAGCTTTCTTT
>NA|TRBD1|TRBV9|TRBJ1-5
CASSVRGDSLYQPQHF
TGTGCCAGCAGCGTCAGAGGGGACAGTCTGTATCAGCCCCAGCATTTT
>few|TRBD1|TRBV29-1|TRBJ1-1
CSATGTGNTEAFF
TGCAGCGCTACCGGGACAGGGAACACTGAAGCTTTCTTT
>NA|TRBD2|TRBV6-4|TRBJ2-1
CASSELAGDNNEQFF
TGTGCCAGCAGTGAACTGGCGGGAGACAACAATGAGCAGTTCTTC
>many|NA|TRBV3-1|TRBJ2-1
CASSQDFGTRGNEQFF
TGTGCCAGCAGCCAAGATTTCGGGACGCGCGGCAATGAGCAGTTCTTC
>many|TRBD2|TRBV7-3|TRBJ2-3
CASSKGLAADTQYF
TGTGCCAGCAGCAAGGGACTAGCCGCAGATACGCAGTATTTT
>NA|TRBD2|TRBV28|TRBJ2-1
CASSLRLGLAGGPVRDNEQFF
TGTGCCAGCAGTTTAAGGTTGGGACTAGCGGGAGGGCCGGTTAGGGACAATGAGCAGTTCTTC
>NA|NA|TRBV6-1|TRBJ2-7
CASRAYEQYF
TGTGCCAGTCGAGCCTACGAGCAGTACTTC
>many|NA|TRBV10-3|TRBJ1-5
CAISETDGRVYSNQPQHF
TGTGCCATCAGTGAGACGGACGGAAGAGTTTATAGCAATCAGCCCCAGCATTTT
>many|NA|TRBV3-1|TRBJ1-3
CASSRSEGNTIYF
TGTGCCAGCAGCCGCAGCGAAGGAAACACCATATATTTT
>many|NA|TRBV5-1|TRBJ2-1
CASSLTGPFYNEQFF
TGCGCCAGCAGCTTGACAGGTCCCTTCTACAATGAGCAGTTCTTC
>NA|TRBD1|TRBV19|TRBJ1-2
CASIAQGTNYGYTF
TGTGCCAGTATCGCACAGGGGACTAACTATGGCTACACCTTC